These 27 T cell receptor beta chains came from one sample sequenced in a study of CD8 T cells in ankylosing spondylitis. TCRdb fed the 5' RACE reads into MiXCR, producing one record per CDR3 protein. The data hold 250,000 or so distinct CDR3 sequences, with approximately 24% observed a single time. Sequencing was done on a sample of blood, either unsorted or a sorted T cell fraction (not recorded which). Every receptor here comes from a male donor with ankylosing spondylitis or in good health (not recorded which).

This chain links TRBV29-1 with TRBJ1-3; the D is unclear. The CDR3 covers 11 residues. V lost 7 bases and J lost 0, with 4 bases in between. CDR1 and CDR2 from the germline V gene are SQVTM and ANQGSEA. CDR3: CSAHSGNTIYF. The DNA of the CDR3 is TGCAGCGCTCACTCTGGAAACACCATATATTTT.

Many counts were recorded for this clonotype. V usage is TRBV20-1 and J usage is TRBJ1-2; D may be TRBD1 (6 bases). Germline CDR1 is DFQATT and CDR2 is SNEGSKA (reference sequence). The CDR3 spans 15 residues. Trimming stripped 2 bases from V and 8 bases from J, with 21 bases between. The CDR3 region is CSARMTGGPVSGYTF. The DNA for the CDR3 is TGCAGTGCTAGAATGACAGGCGGCCCCGTGTCCGGCTACACCTTC.

This clonotype was detected a few times. This sequence joins TRBV20-1 and TRBJ2-3; TRBD2 matches at 7 bases. The CDR3 is 15 amino acids. V lost 3 bases, J lost 1 base, and 7 bases stayed unmatched. The germline V gene encodes CDR1 DFQATT and CDR2 SNEGSKA (reference sequence). CDR3 residues: CSARMAGRGTDTQYF. DNA of the CDR3: TGCAGTGCTAGGATGGCAGGGAGGGGCACAGATACGCAGTATTTT.

The DNA of the CDR3 is TGTGCCAGCAGTGAAGGGGGTCTAGCGGGTTACTCCTACGAGCAGTACTTC. Its protein is CASSEGGLAGYSYEQYF. The V gene is TRBV2, the J gene TRBJ2-7; 8 bases map to TRBD2. CDR1 is SNHLY and CDR2 is FYNNEI in the germline V gene. The length of the CDR3 is 17 residues. The trim removed 1 base at V and 0 bases at J, leaving 8 bases unmatched.

This clonotype was observed a handful of times. This sequence joins TRBV20-1 and TRBJ1-2, with D possibly matching TRBD1 (5 bases). Trimming took 2 bases from V and 2 from J, leaving 15 bases between them. This CDR3 has 15 residues. Germline CDR1 DFQATT, CDR2 SNEGSKA (reference sequence). CDR3 nucleotides: TGCAGTGCTAGACCCAACCGGGACTTAAACTATGGCTACACCTTC. It specifies CSARPNRDLNYGYTF.

The CDR3 here is CAIRPGLAGPGELFF. CDR3 DNA: TGTGCCATCAGGCCGGGACTAGCGGGCCCCGGGGAGCTGTTTTTT. The chain employs TRBV10-3 and TRBJ2-2; 12 bases map to TRBD2. The ends lost 6 bases at V and 6 bases at J; junction bases unmatched: 5. The CDR3 has 15 amino acids. Germline V gives CDR1 ENHRY, CDR2 SYGVKD.

This clonotype appeared many times. The chain is built from TRBV4-1 and TRBJ2-5; D gene uncertain. This CDR3 has 14 residues. The V end was cut by 1 base, the J end by 4 bases, with 10 bases between. CDR1 MGHRA and CDR2 YSYEKL come from the germline V gene. The CDR3 sequence: CASSQVPGPETQYF. In nucleotides, the CDR3 is TGCGCCAGCAGCCAAGTTCCCGGACCAGAGACCCAGTACTTC.

This clonotype came up many times. The genes are TRBV6-6 and TRBJ2-1; D remains ambiguous. CDR3 length: 13 amino acids. Germline V gene lookup returns CDR1 MNHNY and CDR2 SVGAGI (reference sequence). Trimming removed 6 bases at V and 3 bases at J, with 9 bases between. The CDR3 reads CASRLEHYNEQFF. The CDR3 coding sequence is TGTGCCAGCAGGCTGGAACACTACAATGAGCAGTTCTTC.

This chain joins TRBV7-9 and TRBJ2-5, with D unclear. CDR3 length equals 17 residues. Trimming removed 1 base at V and 1 base at J, with 16 bases between. Germline V gene lookup returns CDR1 SEHNR and CDR2 FQNEAQ (reference sequence). Written as DNA, the CDR3 is TGTGCCAGCAGCTTAGATGGTGCGGCTGGGGTCCAAGAGACCCAGTACTTC. This gives the protein CASSLDGAAGVQETQYF.

Ten or more counts support this clonotype. The chain recombines TRBV28 with TRBJ2-1, with 10 positions matching TRBD1. Germline CDR1 reads MDHEN; CDR2 reads SYDVKM. This CDR3 region has 13 residues. Unmatched junction bases numbered 6, after V lost 10 bases and J lost 6 bases. CDR3 sequence: CATGTGVPNEQFF. The CDR3 DNA sequence: TGTGCCACCGGGACAGGGGTCCCCAATGAGCAGTTCTTC.

This clonotype was detected only a few times. The CDR3 DNA reads TGTGCCACCAGTGACCCGGGACAAACGCGGGAGACCCAGTACTTC. As protein: CATSDPGQTRETQYF. The genes are TRBV24-1 and TRBJ2-5; D is perhaps TRBD1 (6 bases). V dropped 4 bases and J dropped 5 bases, with 16 bases sitting between them. The CDR3 is 15 residues long. Germline CDR1 KGHDR, CDR2 SFDVKD.

V usage is TRBV12-3 or TRBV12-4 and J usage is TRBJ1-5, with D possibly TRBD1 on 6 matching bases. The CDR3 covers 15 residues. V lost 6 bases to trimming and J lost 5 bases, with 17 bases between them. The CDR3 nucleotides read TGTGCCAGCAGCCGGGACATAAGTTGGGATCAGCCCCAGCATTTT. This encodes CASSRDISWDQPQHF.

This clonotype occurred many times. This sequence joins TRBV20-1 and TRBJ1-6; weak D call: TRBD1 (5 bases). Germline V gives CDR1 DFQATT, CDR2 SNEGSKA (reference sequence). V was trimmed by 2 bases and J by 7 bases, leaving 12 bases between them. The CDR3 sequence is 14 residues long. CDR3 region: CSARPEGPNSPLHF. The CDR3 DNA sequence: TGCAGTGCTAGACCCGAGGGGCCAAATTCACCCCTCCACTTT.

This clonotype was detected many times. This rearrangement joins TRBV12-3 or TRBV12-4 to TRBJ2-7, with unresolved D. The CDR3 consists of 12 residues. Trimming took 1 base from V and 6 from J, leaving 7 bases between them. CDR3 in DNA: TGTGCCAGCAGTTTAGGACCGCGCGAGCAGTACTTC. It is translated as CASSLGPREQYF.

In this sample, this clonotype turned up many times. CDR3 sequence (DNA): TGTGCCAGCAGTATCGGACAGGGGGAGAGGAATGAGCAGTTCTTC. Its translation is CASSIGQGERNEQFF. This chain connects TRBV12-3 or TRBV12-4 to TRBJ2-1; 10 bases fit TRBD1. The CDR3 is 15 amino acids. With 5 bases clipped from V and 7 bases from J, the junction kept 8 bases outside the gene matches.

This clonotype was found a few times. The chain has TRBV29-1 and TRBJ1-1, with 9 bases fitting TRBD1. Trimming took 6 bases from V and 0 from J; bases not matched to a gene: 2. The germline gives CDR1 SQVTM, CDR2 ANQGSEA. The CDR3 runs 13 residues. The CDR3 reads CSVDRGMNTEAFF. CDR3 nucleotides: TGCAGCGTGGACAGGGGCATGAACACTGAAGCTTTCTTT.

The V and J genes are TRBV5-1 and TRBJ2-5, with 7 bases lining up with TRBD1. Germline V gives CDR1 SGHRS, CDR2 YFSETQ. The length of the CDR3 is 15 residues. With 1 base clipped from V and 4 bases from J, the junction kept 7 bases outside the gene matches. The CDR3 nucleotides read TGCGCCAGCAGCTTGTTGAACAGGGGCGGAGAGACCCAGTACTTC. The encoded protein is CASSLLNRGGETQYF. The complete variable domain, with remaining parts taken from reference TRBV5-1 and TRBJ2-5, reads KAGVTQTPRYLIKTRGQQVTLSCSPISGHRSVSWYQQTPGQGLQFLFEYFSETQRNKGNFPGRFSGRQFSNSRSEMNVSTLELGDSALYLCASSLLNRGGETQYFGPGTRLLVL.

This clonotype was seen repeatedly, ten times or more. This chain links TRBV12-3 or TRBV12-4 with TRBJ2-2; D is possibly TRBD1 or TRBD2 (5 bases each). The V and J ends lost 7 bases and 0 bases respectively, with 9 bases between them. The CDR3 runs to 14 residues. The CDR3 here is CASTRGANTGELFF. The CDR3 DNA is TGTGCCAGCACCAGAGGGGCGAACACCGGGGAGCTGTTTTTT.

This clonotype was picked up many times. V is TRBV20-1 and J is TRBJ2-1, with D possibly being TRBD1 (6 bases). Germline CDR1 reads DFQATT; CDR2 reads SNEGSKA (reference sequence). The CDR3 extends over 14 amino acids. V was clipped by 5 bases and J by 4 bases, with 15 bases between them. CDR3 in DNA: TGCAGTGCTGGGGGCAGTGCGTGGTACAATGAGCAGTTCTTC. Translation: CSAGGSAWYNEQFF.

This clonotype was seen repeatedly, ten times or more. This rearrangement joins TRBV20-1 to TRBJ2-5, with a weak D call TRBD2 (6 bases). The germline V gene has CDR1 DFQATT and CDR2 SNEGSKA (reference sequence). With 5 bases removed from V and 4 bases from J, the gap between germline ends came to 14 bases. The CDR3 length is 13 residues. The CDR3 reads CSAGDFGGETQYF. CDR3 DNA: TGCAGTGCTGGGGACTTTGGAGGAGAGACCCAGTACTTC.

The chain is built from TRBV5-6 and TRBJ2-7; 9 positions match TRBD1. From germline, CDR1 is SGHDT and CDR2 YYEEEE. CDR3 length: 13 amino acids. Trimming took 6 bases from V and 3 from J; bases not matched to a gene: 4. As DNA, the CDR3 is TGTGCCAGCAACCCGGGACAGGGCTACGAGCAGTACTTC. Amino acids: CASNPGQGYEQYF.

There are a few counts of this clonotype. The rearrangement uses TRBV12-3 or TRBV12-4 and TRBJ1-2, with no clear D. The CDR3 consists of 14 residues. Between the trimmed V and J ends, which lost 4 bases and 2 bases, there was a span of 11 bases. CDR3 in amino acids: CASSYSLTNYGYTF. DNA of the CDR3: TGTGCCAGCAGTTACAGTCTAACCAACTATGGCTACACCTTC.

The chain joins TRBV6-1 to TRBJ2-2; 7 bases are shared with TRBD1. Germline loops: CDR1 MNHNS, CDR2 SASEGT. The CDR3 extends over 16 amino acids. Germline trimming cut 3 bases from V and 10 bases from J; bases unmatched to any gene: 14. Here the CDR3 DNA reads TGTGCCAGCAGTGAGATTGGGGGACAGAACCCTTTGGAGCTGTTTTTT. Amino acid sequence: CASSEIGGQNPLELFF.

The chain is built from TRBV7-6 and TRBJ2-5; TRBD1 agrees at 8 bases. CDR3 size: 17 residues. Germline V gives CDR1 SGHVS, CDR2 FNYEAQ. With V trimmed by 1 base and J by 7 bases, 14 bases remained unmatched. The CDR3 loop reads CASSLEGGRQGAVTQYF. Written as DNA, the CDR3 is TGTGCCAGCAGCTTAGAAGGCGGCAGGCAGGGGGCGGTGACCCAGTACTTC.

In its sample, this clonotype was seen a few times. The chain joins TRBV11-2 to TRBJ1-5; the D is unclear. This CDR3 has 14 residues. V was shortened by 5 bases and J by 7 bases, with 15 bases between the two germline ends. Germline loops: CDR1 SGHAT, CDR2 FQNNGV. The CDR3 loop reads CASSPDHVGQPQHF. CDR3 nucleotides: TGTGCCAGCAGCCCCGACCATGTGGGACAGCCCCAGCATTTT. The whole variable domain, remainder taken from reference TRBV11-2 and TRBJ1-5, is EAGVAQSPRYKIIEKRQSVAFWCNPISGHATLYWYQQILGQGPKLLIQFQNNGVVDDSQLPKDRFSAERLKGVDSTLKIQPAKLEDSAVYLCASSPDHVGQPQHFGDGTRLSIL.

The chain is built from TRBV5-1 and TRBJ2-1; D ambiguous. Trimming pared 4 bases from V and 0 bases from J, leaving 8 bases between. The CDR3 contains 14 residues. CDR1 and CDR2 from the germline V gene are SGHRS and YFSETQ. The CDR3 DNA reads TGCGCCAGCAGCGACGGCGCCTCCTACAATGAGCAGTTCTTC. Translated: CASSDGASYNEQFF.

The V and J genes are TRBV12-3 or TRBV12-4 and TRBJ1-5; D gene uncertain. Trimming pared 3 bases from V and 4 bases from J, leaving 13 bases between. The CDR3 is made up of 15 amino acids. The CDR3 nucleotides are TGTGCCAGCAGTTTTCGCGGAGTACCTAATCAGCCCCAGCATTTT. This codes for CASSFRGVPNQPQHF.